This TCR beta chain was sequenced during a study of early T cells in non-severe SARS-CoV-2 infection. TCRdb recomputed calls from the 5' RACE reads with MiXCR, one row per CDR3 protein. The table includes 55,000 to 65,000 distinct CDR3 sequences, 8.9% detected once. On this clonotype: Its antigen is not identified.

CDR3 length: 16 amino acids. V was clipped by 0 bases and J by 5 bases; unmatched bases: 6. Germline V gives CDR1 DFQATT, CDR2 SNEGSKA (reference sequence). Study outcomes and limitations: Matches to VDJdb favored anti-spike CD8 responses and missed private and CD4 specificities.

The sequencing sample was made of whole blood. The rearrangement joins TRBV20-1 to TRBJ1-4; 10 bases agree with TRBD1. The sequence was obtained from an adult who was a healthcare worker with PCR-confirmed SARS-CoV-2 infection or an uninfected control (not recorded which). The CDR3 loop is CSARDFGTGANEKLFF. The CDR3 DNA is TGCAGTGCTAGAGATTTCGGGACAGGGGCAAATGAAAAACTGTTTTTT.